This T cell receptor beta chain was sequenced for a study of T cell responses to AZD1222 COVID-19 vaccine. General study results and limits: Donor demographics were predominantly white British with a female majority; clonal diversity may be underestimated. Of the AZD1222 recipients, only 5 or 6 were seropositive at baseline. Spike-specific TCR depth and breadth grew after two AZD1222 doses.

Comments on this clone: Antigen unknown.

CDR1 and CDR2 from the germline V gene are SGHNT and YYREEE (reference sequence). The CDR3 has 12 residues. The V and J ends lost 4 bases and 11 bases respectively, with 16 bases between them. The data were produced by immunoSEQ multiplex PCR, yet TCRdb's version contains in-frame clones alone and is incomplete. The sample has roughly 150,000 clones; about 93% are singletons. The rearrangement links TRBV5-4 to TRBJ2-7; D may be TRBD1 (5 bases). The clonotype originates from an adult in good health. The sample consisted of peripheral blood, taken on day 0 of AZD1222 vaccination. Written as DNA, the CDR3 is TGTGCCAGCAGCACCGAGACAGCTAGGGAGTACTTC. It yields the protein CASSTETAREYF.